The T cell receptor (beta chain) described here comes from a study of OX40 agonist ivuxolimab in advanced cancers. Across the study: The study gave patients intravenous ivuxolimab at 0.01 to 10 mg/kg every 2 weeks. The dose-escalation group included hepatocellular carcinoma, melanoma, renal cell carcinoma and head and neck cancer. Study-wide findings and caveats: Individuals who were partial responders at 0.1-3.0 mg/kg had clonal expansion that ranked among the lowest.

Generated by immunoSEQ multiplex PCR, the TCRdb table keeps only in-frame clones and is missing some. The sample shows approximately 60,000 clones, roughly 80% of them seen only once. Germline-derived CDR1 and CDR2 are SGHTA and FQGTGA. The CDR3 is 13 residues long. The V gene lost 0 bases and the J gene lost 4 bases, with 6 bases spanning the gap. Points on this clone: Its antigen is unidentified.

This receptor was identified in an adult with an advanced solid tumor such as melanoma, head and neck, liver or kidney cancer. The sample consisted of CD4+ or CD8+ T cells sorted from blood, taken in a trial of the OX40 agonist ivuxolimab. The chain joins TRBV7-3 to TRBJ2-5; D ambiguous. CDR3 protein: CASSLTTLETQYF. The CDR3 nucleotides read TGTGCCAGCAGCTTAACGACGCTAGAGACCCAGTACTTC.